These 15 T cell receptor beta chains were all obtained from the same sample, sequenced in a study of OX40 agonist ivuxolimab in advanced cancers. Only in-frame clones appear in the TCRdb table, and some are missing; sequencing was by immunoSEQ multiplex PCR. The sample lists around 95,000 clones, approximately 91% occurring once. The sample consisted of CD4+ or CD8+ T cells sorted from blood, taken in a trial of the OX40 agonist ivuxolimab. These receptors were collected from an adult with an advanced solid tumor such as melanoma, head and neck, liver or kidney cancer.

The V gene is TRBV10-3, the J gene TRBJ2-3; D perhaps matches TRBD2 (6 bases). In germline, CDR1 is ENHRY, CDR2 SYGVKD. The CDR3 length is 15 residues. Between the trimmed V and J ends, which lost 6 bases and 0 bases, there was a span of 13 bases. CDR3 in DNA: TGTGCCATCAGACCCGGGGGAGCGAGCACAGATACGCAGTATTTT. Protein: CAIRPGGASTDTQYF.

Only one count was recorded for this clone. This chain links TRBV19 with TRBJ2-7, with D possibly being TRBD1 (6 bases). There are 13 residues in the CDR3. CDR1 LNHDA and CDR2 SQIVND come from the germline V gene (reference sequence). The V end was cut by 5 bases, the J end by 3 bases, with 11 bases between. CDR3 region: CASSVRDNYEQYF. In nucleotides, the CDR3 is TGTGCCAGTAGTGTCCGGGACAACTACGAGCAGTACTTC.

The V call is TRBV5-1, the J call TRBJ2-1; maybe TRBD1 (5 bases). The V end was cut by 5 bases, the J end by 6 bases, with 15 bases between. The CDR3 length is 14 residues. From germline, CDR1 is SGHRS and CDR2 YFSETQ. CDR3 sequence (DNA): TGCGCCAGCAGTCCCAGCAGGGTAGGCAATGAGCAGTTCTTC. Protein product: CASSPSRVGNEQFF.

V and J are TRBV5-1 and TRBJ1-4; no clear D. Trimming stripped 1 base from V and 4 bases from J, with 8 bases between. The CDR3 has 14 amino acids. The germline CDR1 and CDR2 sequences are SGHRS and YFSETQ. The CDR3 is CASSLSGVNEKLFF. The DNA for the CDR3 is TGCGCCAGCAGCTTGTCAGGAGTTAATGAAAAACTGTTTTTT.

The chain joins TRBV7-2 to TRBJ2-1, with D unclear. V was shortened by 3 bases and J by 4 bases, with 10 bases between the two germline ends. The CDR3 length is 14 residues. Germline V CDR1 and CDR2: SGHTA, FQGNSA. The CDR3 is CASSFIVGYNEQFF. CDR3 nucleotides: TGTGCCAGCAGCTTCATTGTGGGATACAATGAGCAGTTCTTC.

The rearrangement links TRBV5-1 to TRBJ2-2; D assignment may be TRBD1 or TRBD2 (6 bases each). Trimming pared 6 bases from V and 1 base from J, leaving 13 bases between. The CDR3 has 15 residues. Germline values: CDR1 SGHRS, CDR2 YFSETQ. In nucleotides, the CDR3 is TGCGCCAGCATCCCGGGGGCGTGGAACACCGGGGAGCTGTTTTTT. The encoded protein is CASIPGAWNTGELFF.

This chain joins TRBV11-2 and TRBJ2-2; 11 bases match TRBD2. Trimming removed 3 bases from V and 0 bases from J; junction bases left unmatched: 9. Germline CDR1 and CDR2: SGHAT and FQNNGV. The CDR3 contains 19 residues. The chain's CDR3 is CASSFTSGGRISNTGELFF. The CDR3 nucleotides read TGTGCCAGCAGCTTTACTAGCGGGGGCCGTATCTCGAACACCGGGGAGCTGTTTTTT. Supplemented by reference TRBV11-2 and TRBJ2-2, the full variable domain reads EAGVAQSPRYKIIEKRQSVAFWCNPISGHATLYWYQQILGQGPKLLIQFQNNGVVDDSQLPKDRFSAERLKGVDSTLKIQPAKLEDSAVYLCASSFTSGGRISNTGELFFGEGSRLTVL.

Only one count was recorded for this clone. V gene TRBV6-1 combines with J gene TRBJ2-7; 8 positions match TRBD1. The germline V gene has CDR1 MNHNS and CDR2 SASEGT. Unmatched junction bases numbered 12, after V lost 6 bases and J lost 5 bases. The CDR3 covers 15 residues. DNA for the CDR3: TGTGCCAGCAGGAAAGGACAGGGCGTAGGGAACGAGCAGTACTTC. It codes for CASRKGQGVGNEQYF.

The chain has TRBV6-1 and TRBJ2-5; TRBD1 aligns across 7 bases. V trimming: 5 bases; J trimming: 2 bases; junction bases outside the gene matches: 8. This CDR3 contains 15 residues. CDR1 is MNHNS, CDR2 SASEGT, per germline. The CDR3 coding sequence is TGTGCCAGCAGTACGAGACAGGGATCTCAAGAGACCCAGTACTTC. It encodes CASSTRQGSQETQYF.

This chain connects TRBV6-1 to TRBJ1-2; D uncertain. The CDR3 contains 16 residues. Germline V gene sequence: CDR1 MNHNS, CDR2 SASEGT. The V end was cut by 1 base, the J end by 3 bases, with 15 bases between. The CDR3 protein is CASSEDGGRRDYGYTF. Written as DNA, the CDR3 is TGTGCCAGCAGTGAAGACGGAGGCAGGAGGGACTATGGCTACACCTTC.

This clone was seen just once. The rearrangement joins TRBV5-4 to TRBJ1-1; D is perhaps TRBD1 (6 bases). V gave up 4 bases and J gave up 0 bases, with 13 bases separating them. The CDR3 runs 15 residues. CDR1 is SGHNT and CDR2 is YYREEE in the germline V gene (reference sequence). The CDR3 spells CASSPWDNLNTEAFF. In DNA form, the CDR3 reads TGTGCCAGCAGCCCCTGGGACAACTTGAACACTGAAGCTTTCTTT.

The rearrangement joins TRBV19 to TRBJ2-3, with TRBD1 as a possible D gene (6 bases). Trimming took 4 bases from V and 4 from J, leaving 21 bases between them. The germline V gene has CDR1 LNHDA and CDR2 SQIVND (reference sequence). The CDR3 extends over 17 amino acids. CDR3 sequence (DNA): TGTGCCAGTAGTAGCCCCATGCTACACAAGGGGGCAGATACGCAGTATTTT. This sequence encodes CASSSPMLHKGADTQYF.

This clone came up once. This chain uses TRBV15 with TRBJ1-5; tentatively, D is TRBD1 (6 bases). Germline V gene data show CDR1 as LNHNV and CDR2 as YYDKDF (reference sequence). V was pared by 0 bases and J by 4 bases, with 13 bases between. The CDR3 is made up of 16 amino acids. CDR3 bases: TGTGCCACCAGCAGAGATTTTGCGGGGGCTAATCAGCCCCAGCATTTT. This translates into CATSRDFAGANQPQHF. The full variable domain, in which reference TRBV15 and TRBJ1-5 provide the parts outside the CDR3, is DAMVIQNPRYQVTQFGKPVTLSCSQTLNHNVMYWYQQKSSQAPKLLFHYYDKDFNNEADTPDNFQSRRPNTSFCFLDIRSPGLGDTAMYLCATSRDFAGANQPQHFGDGTRLSIL.

The chain links TRBV28 to TRBJ2-7; perhaps TRBD2 as D (6 bases). Trimming shortened V by 8 bases and J by 9 bases, and 20 bases separated the two germline ends. The CDR3 covers 13 residues. Germline values: CDR1 MDHEN, CDR2 SYDVKM. CDR3 protein: CASRGTDAFGQYF. Here the CDR3 DNA reads TGTGCCAGCCGCGGGACCGACGCCTTCGGGCAGTACTTC.

The chain carries TRBV11-2 and TRBJ2-7; D may correspond to TRBD1 or TRBD2 (5 bases each). V was clipped by 1 base and J by 0 bases, with 10 bases between them. The CDR3 contains 15 residues. Germline assignment: CDR1 SGHAT and CDR2 FQNNGV. CDR3 nucleotides: TGTGCCAGCAGCTTAGCCGGGACCTACTCCTACGAGCAGTACTTC. Translating gives CASSLAGTYSYEQYF.